The rows below give T cell receptor beta chains drawn from one sample of a study of shared clonotypes between healthy human individuals. Profiling relied on immunoSEQ multiplex PCR, and the TCRdb table lists in-frame clones only, not all of them. The repertoire holds millions of clones, with approximately 94% as singletons. Sequences were obtained from naive CD8+ T cells from PBMCs. The source of these receptors is a man younger than 35 in good health. Some clones in this sample may be carry-over from other donors' samples. CDR3s include the opening cysteine and the closing phenylalanine or tryptophan. D genes are given only for firm matches.

CDR3nt | CDR3aa | v_gene | d_gene | j_gene
TGTGCCAGTAGTATCCGACCTAGCGGGGGCTACGAGCAGTTCTTC | CASSIRPSGGYEQFF | TRBV19 | TRBD2 | TRBJ2-1
TGTGCCAGCAGCCTCACAGAGAACACTGAAGCTTTCTTT | CASSLTENTEAFF | TRBV28 | NA | TRBJ1-1
TGTGCCAGCAGCCAAGATCGGTTCGGGAGCGGGAGTTACAATGAGCAGTTCTTC | CASSQDRFGSGSYNEQFF | TRBV4-2 | TRBD2 | TRBJ2-1
TGTGCCAGTAGTATCAGCCCCTCAGATACGCAGTATTTT | CASSISPSDTQYF | TRBV19 | NA | TRBJ2-3
TGTGCCAGCAGCTTAGGTCACGAGCAGTACTTC | CASSLGHEQYF | TRBV11-2 | NA | TRBJ2-7
TGTGCCAGCAGCGTAGATTGGGGAGTTGTGGGCACAGATACGCAGTATTTT | CASSVDWGVVGTDTQYF | TRBV9 | NA | TRBJ2-3
TGTGCCAGCAGCCCGGACAGGGGGTCTTCCTACGAGCAGTACTTC | CASSPDRGSSYEQYF | TRBV11-1 | TRBD1 | TRBJ2-7
TGTGCCAGTACCGGGACAGGGGTCCCCTACGAGCAGTACTTC | CASTGTGVPYEQYF | TRBV19 | TRBD1 | TRBJ2-7
TGTGCCAGCAGCTCGCGACTACCTTCCTCCTACAATGAGCAGTTCTTC | CASSSRLPSSYNEQFF | TRBV7-9 | NA | TRBJ2-1
TGTGCCAGCAGCAATGGCGATCTACGAGGGACAGATACGCAGTATTTT | CASSNGDLRGTDTQYF | TRBV9 | NA | TRBJ2-3
TGTGCCAGCAGCAACAGACAGGAGGGGGAAAAACTGTTTTTT | CASSNRQEGEKLFF | TRBV11-2 | NA | TRBJ1-4
TGTGCCAGCAGCCGAGGGGATACGCAGTATTTT | CASSRGDTQYF | TRBV7-9 | NA | TRBJ2-3
TGTGCCAGCAGCTTTCGGACCGTACCCTACGAGCAGTACTTC | CASSFRTVPYEQYF | TRBV7-8 | NA | TRBJ2-7
TGTGCCAGCAGCTTGCCGGAAAGTGAGCAGTTCTTC | CASSLPESEQFF | TRBV7-9 | NA | TRBJ2-1
TGTGCCAGCAGTTACTCGAGAATCGATGAGCAGTTCTTC | CASSYSRIDEQFF | TRBV6-5 | NA | TRBJ2-1
TGCGCCAGCAGCCCTCTATTGCGGGGGACAGATACGCAGTATTTT | CASSPLLRGTDTQYF | TRBV4-1 | TRBD2 | TRBJ2-3
TGTGCCTGGAGTGTCCTTCTAATAGCTGAAGCTTTCTTT | CAWSVLLIAEAFF | TRBV30 | NA | TRBJ1-1
TGCGCCAGCAGCCAAGATGGGACGCTAGCGGGAGCCTACGAGCAGTACTTC | CASSQDGTLAGAYEQYF | TRBV4-1 | TRBD2 | TRBJ2-7
TGTGCCACCGCAGGGCCAGATACGCAGTATTTT | CATAGPDTQYF | TRBV15 | NA | TRBJ2-3
TGTGCCAGCAGCGTCGGTTTGTCGCTCTCCTACGAGCAGTACTTC | CASSVGLSLSYEQYF | TRBV11-2 | NA | TRBJ2-7
TGTGCCAGCAGCTCAAGAAGCCCAGACCCCGGGACAGGGGCCAATGAGCAGTTCTTC | CASSSRSPDPGTGANEQFF | TRBV7-2 | TRBD1 | TRBJ2-1
TGTGCCAGCAGCTTAGATGGCAGGGAAGGTGACGAGCAGTACTTC | CASSLDGREGDEQYF | TRBV7-9 | NA | TRBJ2-7
TGTGCCAGCAGTTTATGGGGGGTACAGTACTTC | CASSLWGVQYF | TRBV27 | NA | TRBJ2-4
TGTGCCAGCAGCTTTAGCATCGGGACAGGCGTTCCTGGGGCCAACGTCCTGACTTTC | CASSFSIGTGVPGANVLTF | TRBV7-9 | TRBD1 | TRBJ2-6
TGTGCCAGCAGCTTAGTTCCTAGCGGGACAGAGCTGTTTTTT | CASSLVPSGTELFF | TRBV7-9 | TRBD2 | TRBJ2-2